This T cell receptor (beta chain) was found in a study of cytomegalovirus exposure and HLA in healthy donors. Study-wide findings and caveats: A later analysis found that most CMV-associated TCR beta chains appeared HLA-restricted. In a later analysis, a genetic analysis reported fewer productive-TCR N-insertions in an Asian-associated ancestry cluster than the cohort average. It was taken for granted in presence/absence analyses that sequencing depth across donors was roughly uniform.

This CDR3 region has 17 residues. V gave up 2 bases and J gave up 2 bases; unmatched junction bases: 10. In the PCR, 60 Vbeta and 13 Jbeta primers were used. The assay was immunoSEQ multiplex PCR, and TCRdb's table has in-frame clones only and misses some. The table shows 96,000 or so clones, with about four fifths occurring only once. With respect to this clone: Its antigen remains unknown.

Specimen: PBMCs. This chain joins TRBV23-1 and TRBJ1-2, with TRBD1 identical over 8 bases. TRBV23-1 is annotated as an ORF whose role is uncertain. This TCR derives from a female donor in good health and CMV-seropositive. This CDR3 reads CASSQPGVRGPNYGYTF. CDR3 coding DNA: TGCGCCAGCAGTCAACCTGGAGTCAGGGGGCCCAACTATGGCTACACCTTC.